One and the same sample provided the 27 T cell receptor beta chains below, sequenced in a study of tumor-infiltrating lymphocytes in primary liver carcinoma. Priming with a constant-region primer yielded TCR beta cDNA from around 540 ng total RNA. Modified slightly, ARM-PCR produced TCR beta libraries over three nested multiplex PCR rounds. Amplification in the first two PCR rounds was performed using TRBV1-TRBV30 forward primers and a C-beta reverse primer for 10 cycles each. From the multiplex PCR reads, TCRdb called clonotypes with MiXCR, one entry per CDR3 protein. The sample carries some 95,000 distinct CDR3 sequences, just over 65% recorded once. RNA and DNA were co-extracted from about 19-30 mg of unsorted bulk tissue. The sample was tumor-adjacent normal liver tissue. These receptors came from a middle-aged man with primary liver carcinoma and hepatitis B virus infection.

This clonotype was recorded once. This chain uses TRBV29-1 with TRBJ2-5; 10 nucleotides match TRBD2. This CDR3 has 15 residues. In germline, CDR1 is SQVTM, CDR2 ANQGSEA. V was pared by 7 bases and J by 3 bases, with 11 bases of the junction left unmatched. The CDR3 DNA is TGCAGCGCCCGGCAAGGGCTAGCGGGAGAAGAGACCCAGTACTTC. Its translation: CSARQGLAGEETQYF.

This clonotype was seen a single time. A read error may explain this, as a much larger clone is one base away. The chain couples TRBV10-2 to TRBJ2-5; D ambiguous. Germline CDR1 and CDR2: WSHSY and SAAADI. CDR3 size: 12 residues. Written as DNA, the CDR3 is TGCGCCAGCAGCAAATCTCAAGAGATCCAGTACTTC. This sequence encodes CASSKSQEIQYF.

This clonotype was observed many times. This sequence joins TRBV4-1 and TRBJ2-1, with TRBD1 identical over 10 bases. CDR1 is MGHRA, CDR2 YSYEKL, per germline. This CDR3 has 15 amino acids. Trimming took 3 bases from V and 8 from J; bases not matched to a gene: 7. CDR3 residues: CASSHIPGQGDEQFF. The CDR3 nucleotides read TGCGCCAGCAGCCATATCCCCGGACAGGGGGATGAGCAGTTCTTC.

Remarks on this clonotype: A much larger clonotype is one base distant, so this may be a read error. V usage is TRBV6-5 and J usage is TRBJ2-1; TRBD2 might be the D (6 bases). The CDR3 extends over 15 amino acids. The germline V gene has CDR1 MNHEY and CDR2 SVGAGI. In nucleotides, the CDR3 is TGTACCAGCAGTTTGACGGGACTTGTATACAATGAGCAGTTCTTC. As protein: CTSSLTGLVYNEQFF.

A remark on this clonotype: The germline gene is not matched at one end of the junction; a read error may be the cause. The V call is TRBV6-1, the J call TRBJ1-5, with D unresolved. The germline V gene encodes CDR1 MNHNS and CDR2 SASEGT. This CDR3 comprises 15 residues. In nucleotides, the CDR3 is TGTGCCAGCCGCCCGACATCAGATAGCAATCAGCCCCAGCTTTTT. Its translation is CASRPTSDSNQPQLF.

Concerning this clonotype itself: Given a much more abundant clone one base away, this may be a read error. The gene calls are TRBV12-3 or TRBV12-4 and TRBJ2-5, with 7 bases fitting TRBD2. The CDR3 totals 14 residues. The V segment lost 8 bases and the J segment 4 bases; nucleotides outside the gene matches: 10. CDR3 DNA sequence: TGTGCCAGCTTTCCTAGCGGAGTGACAGAGACCCAGTACTTC. Amino acids: CASFPSGVTETQYF.

In regard to this clonotype: Without the conserved terminal phenylalanine or tryptophan, this CDR3 likely stems from a read error. The chain uses TRBV11-2 and TRBJ2-7; D gene ambiguous. Germline CDR1 SGHAT, CDR2 FQNNGV. The CDR3 is 13 amino acids. The CDR3 sequence: CASSLSPTYEQYL. In nucleotides, the CDR3 is TGTGCCAGCAGCTTAAGCCCCACCTACGAACAGTACCTC.

As to this clonotype: Likely a read error: the CDR3 ends without its conserved phenylalanine or tryptophan. The chain is built from TRBV6-2 or TRBV6-3 and TRBJ2-7; 10 bases agree with TRBD2. From germline, CDR1 is MNHEY and CDR2 SVGEGT. CDR3 length equals 15 residues. Germline trimming cut 2 bases from V and 4 bases from J; bases unmatched to any gene: 5. The CDR3 here is CASSYDSSGSYEQYS. The CDR3 region has the DNA TGTGCCAGCAGTTACGATTCTAGCGGGAGTTACGAGCAGTACTCC.

Comment on this clonotype: Possible read error: a much larger clone is one base away. The chain recombines TRBV14 with TRBJ2-3, with 8 bases matching TRBD1. V shed 0 bases and J 6 bases; nucleotides not matched to a gene: 5. Germline-derived CDR1 and CDR2 are SGHDN and FVKESK. CDR3 length: 15 residues. The CDR3 loop is CASSQDQTGGDTQYF. Written as DNA, the CDR3 is TGTGCCAGCAGCCAAGACCAAACAGGGGGGGATACGCAGTATTTT. Supplemented by reference TRBV14 and TRBJ2-3, the full variable domain reads EAGVTQFPSHSVIEKGQTVTLRCDPISGHDNLYWYRRVMGKEIKFLLHFVKESKQDESGMPNNRFLAERTGGTYSTLKVQPAELEDSGVYFCASSQDQTGGDTQYFGPGTRLTVL.

This clonotype was picked up a small number of times. A much larger clone lies one base from this, so it may be a read error. The chain recombines TRBV30 with TRBJ2-7, with D unresolved. Looked up from germline, CDR1 is GTSNPN and CDR2 is SVGIG (reference sequence). This CDR3 has 12 amino acids. The CDR3 reads CAWTRTPYERYF. DNA of the CDR3: TGTGCCTGGACTCGTACCCCCTACGAGCGGTACTTC.

Regarding this clonotype: Since a much larger clone is just one base distant, this may be a read error. The V call is TRBV14, the J call TRBJ2-1; TRBD1 aligns across 9 bases. Germline CDR1 SGHDN, CDR2 FVKESK. The CDR3 is made up of 15 amino acids. CDR3 nucleotides: TGTGCCAGCAGCCATCGGGACAGGGTCTACAATGAGCAGTCCTTC. Translating it yields CASSHRDRVYNEQSF.

About this clonotype itself: This may be a read error: a much more frequent sequence differs by one nucleotide. The V and J genes are TRBV7-8 and TRBJ2-6, with a tentative D call TRBD2 (6 bases). CDR3 length: 17 residues. Germline CDR1 and CDR2: SGHVS and FQNEAQ. For the CDR3, the DNA is TGTGCCAGCAGCTTAAGGGCGCGGGACTCTGGGGCCGACGTCCTGACTTTC. It codes for CASSLRARDSGADVLTF.

This rearrangement joins TRBV11-3 to TRBJ1-5; D uncertain. The J call is doubtful: the DNA matches TRBJ2-3 better. Germline CDR1 SGHNT, CDR2 YENEEA. The CDR3 contains 16 residues. The CDR3 DNA reads TGTGCCAGCAGCTTAGGGACCGTGCGTGGCAATCAGCCCCAGTATTTT. Its protein product is CASSLGTVRGNQPQYF.

The chain joins TRBV28 to TRBJ1-5, with D hard to call. The CDR3 has 13 residues. Trimming took off 2 bases at V and 5 bases at J, with 7 bases between the two ends. Per the germline V gene, CDR1 is MDHEN and CDR2 is SYDVKM. CDR3 region: CASSLVHDQPQHF. DNA of the CDR3: TGTGCCAGCAGTTTAGTCCATGATCAGCCCCAGCATTTT.

In the case of this clonotype: The junction departs from germline at one end; a sequencing error may be responsible. This chain uses TRBV11-2 with TRBJ2-7; D is perhaps TRBD1 (5 bases). The CDR3 runs to 15 residues. Germline assignment: CDR1 SGHAT and CDR2 FQNNGV. Here the CDR3 reads CVSSLGHFRLYEQYF. The CDR3 coding sequence is TGTGTCAGCAGCCTGGGGCATTTCAGACTCTACGAGCAGTATTTC.

The rearrangement joins TRBV5-5 to TRBJ2-2; D may correspond to TRBD1 or TRBD2 (5 bases each). Looked up from germline, CDR1 is SGHKS and CDR2 is YYEKEE (reference sequence). Trimming took off 3 bases at V and 4 bases at J, with 13 bases between the two ends. CDR3 length: 15 amino acids. This CDR3 reads CASSCTRQITGELFF. In DNA form, the CDR3 reads TGTGCCAGCAGCTGTACTAGACAGATCACCGGGGAGCTGTTTTTT. Using reference TRBV5-5 and TRBJ2-2 for the parts outside the CDR3, the full variable domain is DAGVTQSPTHLIKTRGQQVTLRCSPISGHKSVSWYQQVLGQGPQFIFQYYEKEERGRGNFPDRFSARQFPNYSSELNVNALLLGDSALYLCASSCTRQITGELFFGEGSRLTVL.

Note on this clonotype: The junction differs from germline at one of its ends, possibly a read error. The chain joins TRBV29-1 to TRBJ2-1; TRBD2 matches 9 bases. The CDR3 loop spans 15 amino acids. From germline, CDR1 is SQVTM and CDR2 ANQGSEA. This CDR3 is CSVEDSSGRLDEQSF. The CDR3 DNA follows: TGCAGCGTTGAAGATAGTAGCGGGAGACTGGATGAGCAGTCCTTT.

On this clonotype: This sequence may be a read error, since a much larger clone differs from it by one base. The chain recombines TRBV10-2 with TRBJ1-4; D gene ambiguous. CDR3 size: 14 residues. CDR1 is WSHSY, CDR2 SAAADI, per germline. In nucleotides, the CDR3 is TGCGCCGGCAGTGGACGTGCAACTAATGAAAAACTGTTTTTT. Translating gives CAGSGRATNEKLFF.

Note on this clonotype: At one end the junction does not follow the germline gene, possibly because of a read error. Here the CDR3 DNA reads TGCAGCGTTGACAGGGTGATAAACACTGAAGCTCTCTTT. It codes for CSVDRVINTEALF. The chain joins TRBV29-1 to TRBJ1-1, with D tentatively TRBD1 (5 bases). Germline V gives CDR1 SQVTM, CDR2 ANQGSEA. The CDR3 totals 13 residues. Using reference TRBV29-1 and TRBJ1-1 for the parts outside the CDR3, the full variable domain is SAVISQKPSRDICQRGTSLTIQCQVDSQVTMMFWYRQQPGQSLTLIATANQGSEATYESGFVIDKFPISRPNLTFSTLTVSNMSPEDSSIYLCSVDRVINTEALFGQGTRLTVV.

The chain carries TRBV2 and TRBJ2-2; D ambiguous. V was clipped by 6 bases and J by 0 bases, with 14 bases between them. This CDR3 contains 16 residues. Germline CDR1 and CDR2: SNHLY and FYNNEI. CDR3 DNA: TGTGCCAGCAGGCCCAGAGAGCGATCGAACACCGGGGAGCTGTTTTTT. Amino acids: CASRPRERSNTGELFF.

There are many counts of this clonotype. The chain joins TRBV4-1 to TRBJ2-7, with D perhaps TRBD2 (6 bases). CDR1 and CDR2 from the germline V gene are MGHRA and YSYEKL. The CDR3 consists of 15 residues. Trimming removed 2 bases at V and 7 bases at J, with 18 bases between. The chain's CDR3 is CASSQFRTSRGEQYF. As DNA, the CDR3 is TGCGCCAGCAGCCAATTTAGGACAAGCCGGGGGGAGCAGTACTTC.

With respect to this clonotype: A junction end diverges from the germline sequence, so it may reflect a read error. The V gene is TRBV11-2, the J gene TRBJ2-7; 7 nucleotides match TRBD2. The germline gives CDR1 SGHAT, CDR2 FQNNGV. The CDR3 is 14 residues long. The CDR3 DNA reads as TGTGCTAGCACCTTGGGTCGGGGGGATAAGGAGCTGTACTTC. Translating gives CASTLGRGDKELYF.

Remarks on this clonotype: A read error may account for a junction end that differs from germline. The chain recombines TRBV11-2 with TRBJ2-5, with D tentatively TRBD1 (6 bases). Germline loops: CDR1 SGHAT, CDR2 FQNNGV. This CDR3 has 17 residues. DNA of the CDR3: TGTGCCAGCAGCTTAGTCTGTGGGGGCAATCGGCAAGTGACCCAGTACTTC. Encoded protein: CASSLVCGGNRQVTQYF.

The rearrangement joins TRBV29-1 to TRBJ2-1, with D tentatively TRBD2 (6 bases). Germline CDR1 SQVTM, CDR2 ANQGSEA. The CDR3 runs to 13 residues. The V end was cut by 2 bases, the J end by 4 bases, with 9 bases between. CDR3 in amino acids: CSVEPGEYNEQFF. The DNA of the CDR3 is TGCAGCGTTGAACCGGGGGAGTACAATGAGCAGTTCTTC.

This clonotype was seen many times. This chain links TRBV5-4 with TRBJ1-2; 7 positions match TRBD1. CDR1 is SGHNT, CDR2 YYREEE, per germline (reference sequence). This CDR3 is built from 14 residues. With 0 bases clipped from V and 4 bases from J, the junction kept 3 bases outside the gene matches. As DNA, the CDR3 is TGTGCCAGCAGCTTGGAAGGGGGCATCTATGGCTACACCTTC. Amino acid sequence: CASSLEGGIYGYTF. Full variable domain (missing parts from reference TRBV5-4 and TRBJ1-2): ETGVTQSPTHLIKTRGQQVTLRCSSQSGHNTVSWYQQALGQGPQFIFQYYREEENGRGNFPPRFSGLQFPNYSSELNVNALELDDSALYLCASSLEGGIYGYTFGSGTRLTVV.

Concerning this clonotype itself: A clone one base away is much larger, so this may be a read error. The final CDR3 position lacks the conserved phenylalanine or tryptophan, pointing to a likely read error. V is TRBV6-6 and J is TRBJ1-3; D not resolved. The germline CDR1 and CDR2 sequences are MNHNY and SVGAGI (reference sequence). This CDR3 region has 13 residues. V gave up 4 bases and J gave up 0 bases, with 4 bases separating them. The CDR3 sequence: CASSFSSGNTIYL. The CDR3, as DNA: TGTGCCAGCAGTTTTAGCTCTGGAAACACCATATATCTT.

V usage is TRBV11-2 and J usage is TRBJ2-3, with TRBD1 matching 8 bases. The CDR3 is 14 residues long. Trimming removed 3 bases from V and 10 bases from J; junction bases left unmatched: 9. Germline CDR1 reads SGHAT; CDR2 reads FQNNGV. The CDR3 region is CASSLTGEANAQYF. DNA of the CDR3: TGTGCCAGCAGCTTGACAGGGGAGGCAAATGCGCAGTATTTT.